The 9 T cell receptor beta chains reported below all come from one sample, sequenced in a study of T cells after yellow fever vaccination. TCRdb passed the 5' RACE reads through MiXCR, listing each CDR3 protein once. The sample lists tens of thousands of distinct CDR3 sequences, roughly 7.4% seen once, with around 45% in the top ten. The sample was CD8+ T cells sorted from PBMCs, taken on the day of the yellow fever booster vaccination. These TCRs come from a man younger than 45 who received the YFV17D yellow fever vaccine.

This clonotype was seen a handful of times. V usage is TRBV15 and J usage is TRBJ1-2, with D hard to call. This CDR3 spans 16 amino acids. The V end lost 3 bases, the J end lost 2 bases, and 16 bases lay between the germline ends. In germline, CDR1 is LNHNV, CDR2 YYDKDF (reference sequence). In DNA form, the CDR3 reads TGTGCCACCAGCAGGGATTCTGGAACCCCAAACTATGGCTACACCTTC. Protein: CATSRDSGTPNYGYTF.

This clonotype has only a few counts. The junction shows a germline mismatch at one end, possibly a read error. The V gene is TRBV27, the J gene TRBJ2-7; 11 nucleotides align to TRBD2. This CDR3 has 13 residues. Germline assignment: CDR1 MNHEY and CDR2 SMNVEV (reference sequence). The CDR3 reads CASSSGTSGELYF. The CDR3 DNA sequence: TGTGCCAGCAGTTCCGGGACTAGCGGCGAGCTGTACTTC.

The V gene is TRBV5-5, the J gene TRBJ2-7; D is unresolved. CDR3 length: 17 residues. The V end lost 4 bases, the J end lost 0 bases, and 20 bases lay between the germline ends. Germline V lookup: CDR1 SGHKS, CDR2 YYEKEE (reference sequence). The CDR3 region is CASSMPWPALSSYEQYF. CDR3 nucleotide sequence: TGTGCCAGCAGCATGCCGTGGCCAGCGTTGAGCTCCTACGAGCAGTACTTC.

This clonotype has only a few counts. In DNA form, the CDR3 reads TGTGCCAGCAGTTTTCTGACGGGGTACGAGCAGTACTTC. Translated, it gives CASSFLTGYEQYF. The rearrangement joins TRBV12-3 or TRBV12-4 to TRBJ2-7, with D possibly matching TRBD2 (5 bases). V lost 3 bases to trimming and J lost 4 bases, with 10 bases between them. The CDR3 has 13 residues.

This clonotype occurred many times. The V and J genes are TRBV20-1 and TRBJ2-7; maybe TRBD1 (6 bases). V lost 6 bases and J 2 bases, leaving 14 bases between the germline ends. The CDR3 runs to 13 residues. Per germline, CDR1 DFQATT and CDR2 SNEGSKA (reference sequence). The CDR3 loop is CSANTGQAYEQYF. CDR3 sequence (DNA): TGCAGTGCAAACACAGGGCAAGCCTACGAGCAGTACTTC.

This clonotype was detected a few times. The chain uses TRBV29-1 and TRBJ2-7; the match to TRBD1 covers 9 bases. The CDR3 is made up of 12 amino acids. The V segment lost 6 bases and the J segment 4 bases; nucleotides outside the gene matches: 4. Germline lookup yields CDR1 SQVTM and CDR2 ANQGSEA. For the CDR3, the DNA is TGCAGCGTGACCGGGACAGGGTACGAGCAGTACTTC. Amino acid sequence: CSVTGTGYEQYF.

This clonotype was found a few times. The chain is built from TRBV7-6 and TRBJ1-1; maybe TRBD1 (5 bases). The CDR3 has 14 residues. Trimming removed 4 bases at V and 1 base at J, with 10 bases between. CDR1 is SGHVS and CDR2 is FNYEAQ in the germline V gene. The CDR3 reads CASSWGVSNTEAFF. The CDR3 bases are TGTGCCAGCAGCTGGGGGGTATCGAACACTGAAGCTTTCTTT.

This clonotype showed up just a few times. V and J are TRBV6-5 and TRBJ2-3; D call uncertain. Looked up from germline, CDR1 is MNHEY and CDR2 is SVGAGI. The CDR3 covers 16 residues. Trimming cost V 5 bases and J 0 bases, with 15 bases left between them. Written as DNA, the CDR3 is TGTGCCAGCAGTCACCGACGGAGCCTGAGCACAGATACGCAGTATTTT. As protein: CASSHRRSLSTDTQYF.

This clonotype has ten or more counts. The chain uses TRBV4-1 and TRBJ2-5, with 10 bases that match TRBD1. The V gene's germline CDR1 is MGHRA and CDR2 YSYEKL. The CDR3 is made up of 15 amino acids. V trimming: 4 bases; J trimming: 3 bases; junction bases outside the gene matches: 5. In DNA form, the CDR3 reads TGCGCCAGCAGCCCCAGGGACAGGGGTGAAGAGACCCAGTACTTC. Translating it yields CASSPRDRGEETQYF.